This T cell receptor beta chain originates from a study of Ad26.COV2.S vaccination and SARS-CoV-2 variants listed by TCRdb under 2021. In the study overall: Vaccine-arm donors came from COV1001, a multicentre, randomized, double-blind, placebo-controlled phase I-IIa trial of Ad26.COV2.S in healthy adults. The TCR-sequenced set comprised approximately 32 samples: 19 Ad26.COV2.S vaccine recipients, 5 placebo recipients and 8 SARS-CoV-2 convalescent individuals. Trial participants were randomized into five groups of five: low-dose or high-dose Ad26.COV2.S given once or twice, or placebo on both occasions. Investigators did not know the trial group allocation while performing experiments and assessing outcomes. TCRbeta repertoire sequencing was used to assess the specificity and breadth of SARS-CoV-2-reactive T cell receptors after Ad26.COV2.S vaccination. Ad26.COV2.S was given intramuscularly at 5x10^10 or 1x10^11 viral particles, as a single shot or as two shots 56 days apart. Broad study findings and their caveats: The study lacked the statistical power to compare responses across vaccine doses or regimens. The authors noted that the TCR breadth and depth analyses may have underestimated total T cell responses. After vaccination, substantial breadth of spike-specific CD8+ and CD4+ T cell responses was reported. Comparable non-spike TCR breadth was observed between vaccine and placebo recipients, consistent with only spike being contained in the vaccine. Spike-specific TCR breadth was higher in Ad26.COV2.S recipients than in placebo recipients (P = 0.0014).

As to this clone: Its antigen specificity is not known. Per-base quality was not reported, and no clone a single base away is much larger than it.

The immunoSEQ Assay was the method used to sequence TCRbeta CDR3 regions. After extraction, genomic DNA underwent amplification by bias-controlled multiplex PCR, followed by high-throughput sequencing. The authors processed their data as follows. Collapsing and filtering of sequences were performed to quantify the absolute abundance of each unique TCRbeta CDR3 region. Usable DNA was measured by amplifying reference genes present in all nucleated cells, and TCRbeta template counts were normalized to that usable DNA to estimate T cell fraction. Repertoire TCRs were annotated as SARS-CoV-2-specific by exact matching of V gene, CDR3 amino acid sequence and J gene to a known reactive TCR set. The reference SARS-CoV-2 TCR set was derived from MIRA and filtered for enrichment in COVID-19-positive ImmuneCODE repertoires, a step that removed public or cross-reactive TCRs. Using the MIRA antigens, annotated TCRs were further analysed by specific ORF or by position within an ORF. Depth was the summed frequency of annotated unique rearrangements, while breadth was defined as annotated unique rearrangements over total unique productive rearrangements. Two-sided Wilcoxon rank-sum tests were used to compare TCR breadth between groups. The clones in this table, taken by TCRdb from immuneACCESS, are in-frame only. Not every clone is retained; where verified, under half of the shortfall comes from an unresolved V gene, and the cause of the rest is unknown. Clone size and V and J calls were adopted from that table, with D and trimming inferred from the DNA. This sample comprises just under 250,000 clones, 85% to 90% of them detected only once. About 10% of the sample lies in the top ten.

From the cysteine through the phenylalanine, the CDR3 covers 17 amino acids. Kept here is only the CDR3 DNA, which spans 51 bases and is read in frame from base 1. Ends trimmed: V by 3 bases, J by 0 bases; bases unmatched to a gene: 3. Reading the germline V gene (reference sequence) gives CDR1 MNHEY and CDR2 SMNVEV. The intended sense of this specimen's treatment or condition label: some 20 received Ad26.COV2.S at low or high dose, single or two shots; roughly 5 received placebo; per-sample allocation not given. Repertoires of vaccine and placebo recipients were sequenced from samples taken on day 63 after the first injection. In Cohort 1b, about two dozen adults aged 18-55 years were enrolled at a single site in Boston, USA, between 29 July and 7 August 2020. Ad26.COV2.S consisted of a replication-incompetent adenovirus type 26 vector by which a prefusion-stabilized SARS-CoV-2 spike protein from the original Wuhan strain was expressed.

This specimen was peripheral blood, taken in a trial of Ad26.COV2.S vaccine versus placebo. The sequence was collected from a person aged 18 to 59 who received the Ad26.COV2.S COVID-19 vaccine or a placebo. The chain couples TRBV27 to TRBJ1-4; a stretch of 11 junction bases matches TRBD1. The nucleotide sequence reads TGTGCCAGCAGTTTGGGGGGACAGGGGGCAACTAATGAAAAACTGTTTTTT. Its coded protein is CASSLGGQGATNEKLFF. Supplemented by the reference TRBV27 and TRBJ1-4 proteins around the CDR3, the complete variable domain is EAQVTQNPRYLITVTGKKLTVTCSQNMNHEYMSWYRQDPGLGLRQIYYSMNVEVTDKGDVPEGYKVSRKEKRNFPLILESPSPNQTSLYFCASSLGGQGATNEKLFFGSGTQLSVL.